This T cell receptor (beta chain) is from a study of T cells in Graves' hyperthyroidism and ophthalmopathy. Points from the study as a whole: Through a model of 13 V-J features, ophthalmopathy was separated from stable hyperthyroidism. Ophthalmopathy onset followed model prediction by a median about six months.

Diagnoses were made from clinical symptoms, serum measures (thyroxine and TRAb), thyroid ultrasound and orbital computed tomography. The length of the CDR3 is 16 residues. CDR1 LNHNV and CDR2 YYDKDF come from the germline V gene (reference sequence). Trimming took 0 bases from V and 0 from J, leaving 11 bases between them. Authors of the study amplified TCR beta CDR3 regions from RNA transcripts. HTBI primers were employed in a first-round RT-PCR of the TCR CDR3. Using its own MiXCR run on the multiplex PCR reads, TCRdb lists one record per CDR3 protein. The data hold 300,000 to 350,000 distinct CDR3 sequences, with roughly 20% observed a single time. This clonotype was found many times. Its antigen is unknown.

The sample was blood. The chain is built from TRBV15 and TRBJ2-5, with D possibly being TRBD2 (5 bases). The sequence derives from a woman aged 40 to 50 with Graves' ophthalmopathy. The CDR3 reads CATSRDSGYNQETQYF. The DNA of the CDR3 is TGTGCCACCAGCAGAGATTCGGGATATAACCAAGAGACCCAGTACTTC.